These 10 T cell receptor beta chains were all obtained from the same sample, sequenced in a study of shared clonotypes between healthy human individuals. Only in-frame clones appear in the TCRdb table, and some are missing; sequencing was by immunoSEQ multiplex PCR. The sample has a few million clones, 90% to 97% seen once. The sequencing sample was made of naive CD4+ T cells sorted from blood. The sample's subset: CD45RA+ positively selected. These receptors originate from a man between 18 and 29 years old in good health.

As for this clone: The same CDR3 also results from other DNA sequences found in this sample. The genes are TRBV9 and TRBJ2-7; 8 nucleotides match TRBD2. The germline CDR1 and CDR2 sequences are SGDLS and YYNGEE. Unmatched junction bases numbered 1, after V lost 0 bases and J lost 2 bases. The CDR3 totals 14 residues. The CDR3 nucleotides read TGTGCCAGCAGCGTAGCGGGGGGGACCTACGAGCAGTACTTC. Translation gives CASSVAGGTYEQYF.

On this clone itself: Other DNA sequences from this sample encode an identical CDR3 as well. The chain employs TRBV9 and TRBJ1-2; D call uncertain. The V gene lost 0 bases and the J gene lost 2 bases, with 5 bases spanning the gap. Germline loops: CDR1 SGDLS, CDR2 YYNGEE. The CDR3 length is 13 residues. CDR3 amino acids: CASSVDGNYGYTF. The DNA of the CDR3 is TGTGCCAGCAGCGTAGACGGAAACTATGGCTACACCTTC.

The chain combines TRBV18 with TRBJ2-5; D might be TRBD2 (5 bases). CDR1 KGHSH and CDR2 LQKENI come from the germline V gene. CDR3 length equals 15 residues. Trimming removed 0 bases from V and 0 bases from J, with 8 bases in between. The CDR3 region has the DNA TGTGCCAGCTCACCACCAGCGGACTACCAAGAGACCCAGTACTTC. It codes for CASSPPADYQETQYF.

V usage is TRBV4-3 and J usage is TRBJ1-2; possible D gene TRBD1, 6 bases. Trimming removed 3 bases from V and 6 bases from J, with 17 bases in between. The CDR3 totals 15 residues. Per the germline V gene, CDR1 is LGHNA and CDR2 is YSLEER. The CDR3 protein is CASSQITGGRDGYTF. In DNA form, the CDR3 reads TGCGCCAGCAGCCAGATAACTGGGGGGCGGGATGGCTACACCTTC.

This chain links TRBV5-1 with TRBJ2-6; D is perhaps TRBD1 or TRBD2 (7 bases each). CDR3 length equals 19 residues. Between the trimmed V and J ends, which lost 4 bases and 1 base, there was a span of 21 bases. Germline CDR1 is SGHRS and CDR2 is YFSETQ. As DNA, the CDR3 is TGCGCCAGCAGCCCCGGGACAGCGGGATGGAGGTCTGGGGCCAACGTCCTGACTTTC. This gives the protein CASSPGTAGWRSGANVLTF.

The chain combines TRBV30 with TRBJ1-6; D remains ambiguous. V shed 1 base and J shed 0 bases, with 7 bases lying between them. Germline V lookup: CDR1 GTSNPN, CDR2 SVGIG (reference sequence). This CDR3 comprises 15 residues. CDR3 residues: CAWSAVSSYNSPLHF. The DNA of the CDR3 is TGTGCCTGGAGTGCAGTGAGCTCCTATAATTCACCCCTCCACTTT. The variable domain in full, with the rest retrieved from reference TRBV30 and TRBJ1-6, is SQTIHQWPATLVQPVGSPLSLECTVEGTSNPNLYWYRQAAGRGLQLLFYSVGIGQISSEVPQNLSASRPQDRQFILSSKKLLLSDSGFYLCAWSAVSSYNSPLHFGNGTRLTVT.

The chain is built from TRBV4-3 and TRBJ2-3, with unresolved D. Germline CDR1 reads LGHNA; CDR2 reads YSLEER. The ends were cut back, 0 bases at V and 7 bases at J, with 8 bases in the middle. This CDR3 is 13 amino acids long. The CDR3 loop reads CASSQEIANTQYF. In DNA form, the CDR3 reads TGCGCCAGCAGCCAAGAAATAGCAAATACGCAGTATTTT.

V and J are TRBV7-2 and TRBJ2-7; TRBD1 aligns across 9 bases. The CDR3 is 14 amino acids. In germline, CDR1 is SGHTA, CDR2 FQGNSA. With V trimmed by 5 bases and J by 7 bases, 9 bases remained unmatched. CDR3 loop: CASSLRTGDLEQYF. CDR3 coding DNA: TGTGCCAGCAGCCTAAGGACAGGGGATTTGGAGCAGTACTTC.

This clone was seen a handful of times. J is TRBJ1-1 and V is TRBV18, with 7 bases lining up with TRBD1. Germline CDR1 reads KGHSH; CDR2 reads LQKENI. V gave up 4 bases and J gave up 4 bases; unmatched junction bases: 12. The CDR3 runs to 16 residues. CDR3 sequence: CASSQNRGGAGTEAFF. The CDR3 coding sequence is TGTGCCAGCTCACAAAACAGGGGCGGCGCGGGCACTGAAGCTTTCTTT.

V and J are TRBV4-3 and TRBJ2-7; perhaps TRBD2 as D (5 bases). The length of the CDR3 is 17 residues. Germline V gives CDR1 LGHNA, CDR2 YSLEER. V lost 0 bases and J 4 bases, leaving 19 bases between the germline ends. CDR3 sequence: CASSQEVMGGRAYEQYF. In DNA form, the CDR3 reads TGCGCCAGCAGCCAAGAAGTGATGGGTGGGAGAGCGTACGAGCAGTACTTC.